Below, 3 T cell receptor beta chains from the same sample are listed, as sequenced in a study of CD8+ T cells in alopecia areata. Extracted from the samples, RNA was reverse transcribed into cDNA to serve as the sequencing template. The assay was immunoSEQ multiplex PCR, and TCRdb's table has in-frame clones only and misses some. The profile shows about 110,000 clones, approximately 60% of them singletons. The sequenced sample consisted of CD8+ T cells sorted from blood. The receptors come from a human donor in good health.

There are many counts of this clone. The chain joins TRBV28 to TRBJ1-4, with D perhaps matching TRBD1 (5 bases). The length of the CDR3 is 15 residues. Trimming cost V 6 bases and J 4 bases, with 15 bases left between them. Germline CDR1 reads MDHEN; CDR2 reads SYDVKM. The CDR3 nucleotides are TGTGCCAGCAGAGAGGAGGACAACTATAATGAAAAACTGTTTTTT. Translation gives CASREEDNYNEKLFF.

DNA of the CDR3: TGCGCCAGCAGCCAAGATGGGGCAGGGACTGGAAACGAGCAGTACTTC. It specifies CASSQDGAGTGNEQYF. The chain couples TRBV4-1 to TRBJ2-7; the D gene is possibly TRBD2 (6 bases). The CDR3 covers 16 residues. V was pared by 0 bases and J by 5 bases, with 17 bases between. Germline CDR1 and CDR2: MGHRA and YSYEKL.

This clone was seen more than once but under ten times. The V and J genes are TRBV2 and TRBJ1-1; D is uncertain. V lost 9 bases to trimming and J lost 3 bases, with 2 bases between them. The CDR3 totals 9 residues. Germline loops: CDR1 SNHLY, CDR2 FYNNEI. The chain's CDR3 is CARDTEAFF. The DNA for the CDR3 is TGTGCCAGGGACACTGAAGCTTTCTTT.